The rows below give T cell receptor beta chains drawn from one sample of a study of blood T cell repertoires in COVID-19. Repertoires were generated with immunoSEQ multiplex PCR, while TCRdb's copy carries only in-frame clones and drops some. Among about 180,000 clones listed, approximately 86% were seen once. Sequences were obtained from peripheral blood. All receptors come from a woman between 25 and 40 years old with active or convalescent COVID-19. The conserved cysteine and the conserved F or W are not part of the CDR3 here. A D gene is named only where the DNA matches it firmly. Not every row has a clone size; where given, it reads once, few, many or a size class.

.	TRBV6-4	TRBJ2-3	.	ASSDSSLASTDTQY
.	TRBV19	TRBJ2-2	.	ASTPIFDRDTGELF
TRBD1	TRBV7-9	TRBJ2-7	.	ASSLGQGPHEQY
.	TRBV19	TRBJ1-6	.	ASSIGNSPLH
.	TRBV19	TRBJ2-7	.	ASSLRQVHEQY
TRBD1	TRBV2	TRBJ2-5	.	ASSAAGGQETQY
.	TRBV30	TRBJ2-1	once	AWSGDSTDEQF
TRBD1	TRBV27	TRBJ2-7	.	ASSSADRGPYEQY
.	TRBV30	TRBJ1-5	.	AWNSGNQPQH
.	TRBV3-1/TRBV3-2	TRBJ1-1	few	ASRLNTEAF
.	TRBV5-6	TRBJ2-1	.	ASSEPQGEQF
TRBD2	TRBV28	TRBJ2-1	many	ASSPDSGSVGEQF
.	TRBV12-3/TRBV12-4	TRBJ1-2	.	ASSLRDFGGYT
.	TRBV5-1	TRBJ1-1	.	ASSLGSGYTEAF
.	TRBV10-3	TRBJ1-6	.	AISESGGRYNSPLH
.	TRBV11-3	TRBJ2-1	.	ASSLGGLFEQF
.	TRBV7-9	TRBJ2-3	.	ASSLGPSGRY
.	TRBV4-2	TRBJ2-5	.	ASSQGVGARY
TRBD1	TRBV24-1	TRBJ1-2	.	ATSDEGGTGDENNYGYT
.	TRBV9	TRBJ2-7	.	ASSVGGKPYEQY
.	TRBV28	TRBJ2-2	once	ASSSPEGREEAGELF
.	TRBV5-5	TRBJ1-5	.	ASSLGISSLQPQH
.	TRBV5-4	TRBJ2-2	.	ASSLWGGRGTGELF
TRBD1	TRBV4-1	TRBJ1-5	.	ASSPIARQGAAGNQPQH
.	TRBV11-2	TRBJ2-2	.	ASSSLVGSLGAGELF
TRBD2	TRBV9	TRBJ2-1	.	ASSAGTSGSSYNEQF
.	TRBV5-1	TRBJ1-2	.	ASSTRLQGYT
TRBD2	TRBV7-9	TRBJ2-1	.	ASSPRLADPGEQF
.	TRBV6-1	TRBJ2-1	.	ASSEDPYSSYNEQF
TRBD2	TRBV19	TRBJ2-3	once	ASSPRGGRRTDTQY
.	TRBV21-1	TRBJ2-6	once	ASSKGTGGTSGANVLT
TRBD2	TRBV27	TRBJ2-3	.	ATRPREGLTDTQY
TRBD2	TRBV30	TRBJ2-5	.	AWSRGGGETQY
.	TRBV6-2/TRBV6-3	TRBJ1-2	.	ASSYSQRHYGYT
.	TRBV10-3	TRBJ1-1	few	AISERGDTEAF
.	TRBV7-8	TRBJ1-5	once	ASSLAPGYSNQPQH
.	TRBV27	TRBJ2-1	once	ASSLSTVYNEQF
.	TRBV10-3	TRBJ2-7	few	AISEQEEEGQY
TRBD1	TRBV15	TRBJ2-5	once	ATSRLTGGQEETQY
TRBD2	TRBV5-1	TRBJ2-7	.	ASSSAGGYEQY
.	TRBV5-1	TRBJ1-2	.	ASSSTTSGKIGYT
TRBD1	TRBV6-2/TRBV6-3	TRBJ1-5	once	ASSYRPGTVFDQPQH
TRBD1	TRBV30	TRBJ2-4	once	AWSVLGTGLAIQY
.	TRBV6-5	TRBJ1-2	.	ASSYYLTGNYGYT
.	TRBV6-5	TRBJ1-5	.	ASSYSRVSNQPQH
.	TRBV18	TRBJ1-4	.	ASSPQGGEKLF
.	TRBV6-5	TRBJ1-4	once	ASSYTRVEKLF